Sequencing of this TCR beta chain was carried out in a study of blood T cells in healthy people across ages. Germline trimming cut 8 bases from V and 2 bases from J; bases unmatched to any gene: 14. The CDR3 consists of 16 residues. A second PCR of about 7 to 12 cycles used a sample-barcoded 5' primer and a J-beta primer mix. One entry per CDR3 protein results from TCRdb running MiXCR on the 5' RACE reads. Altogether around 1,000,000 distinct CDR3 sequences are present, around two fifths being singletons, with the ten largest covering under 15%. The chain couples TRBV6-7 to TRBJ1-2; 7 nucleotides align to TRBD1. TRBV6-7 is classed as an ORF, of uncertain function. This sequence originates from a man aged 18 to 29 in good health. The sample comprised blood. CDR3 bases: TGTGCCAGCCGCCCCCGAGGAGGGACAGAAAACTATGGCTACACCTTC. It codes for CASRPRGGTENYGYTF.